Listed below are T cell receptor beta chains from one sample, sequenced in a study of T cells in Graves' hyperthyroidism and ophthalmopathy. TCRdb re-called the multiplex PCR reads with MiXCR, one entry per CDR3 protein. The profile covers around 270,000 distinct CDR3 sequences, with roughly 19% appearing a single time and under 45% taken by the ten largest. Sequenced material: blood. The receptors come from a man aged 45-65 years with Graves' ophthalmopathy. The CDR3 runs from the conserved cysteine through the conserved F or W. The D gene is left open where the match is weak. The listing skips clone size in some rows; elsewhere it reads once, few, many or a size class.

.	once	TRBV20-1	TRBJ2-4	.	CSASVGTGTDSGYF
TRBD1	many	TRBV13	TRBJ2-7	TGTGCCAGCAGCTCCGGCCGGGGGACAGGATACGAGCAGTACTTC	CASSSGRGTGYEQYF
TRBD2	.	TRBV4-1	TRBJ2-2	TGCGCCAGCAGTCTCGCGACTAGCGGGATCGGGGAGCTGTTTTTT	CASSLATSGIGELFF
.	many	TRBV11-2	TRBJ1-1	TGTGCCAGCAGCAAAAGGGAGATGAACACTGAAGCTTTCTTT	CASSKREMNTEAFF
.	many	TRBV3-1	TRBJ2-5	TGTGCCAGCAGCCAACCCGAGGGGACCCAGTACTTC	CASSQPEGTQYF
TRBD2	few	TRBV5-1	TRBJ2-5	TGCGCCAGCAGTGGGCAGCGGGGGTCCCAAGAGACCCAGTACTTC	CASSGQRGSQETQYF
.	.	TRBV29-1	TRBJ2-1	TGCAGCGTTGGATGGGAGCGCGATGAGCAGTTCTTC	CSVGWERDEQFF
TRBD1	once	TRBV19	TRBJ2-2	TGTGCCAGTCGCCCCGGGACAGGGGGCCCCGGGGAGCTGTTTTTT	CASRPGTGGPGELFF
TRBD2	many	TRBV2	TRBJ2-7	TGTGCCAGCAGTGATCCAGCGGGAATTTACGAGCAGTACTTC	CASSDPAGIYEQYF
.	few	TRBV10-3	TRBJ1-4	TGTGCCATCAGAAAGGACGGGGCCAAGAATGAAAAACTGTTTTTT	CAIRKDGAKNEKLFF
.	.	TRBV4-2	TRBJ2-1	TGTGCCAGCAGCCAAGGTCTCGAGAGCGTCTCCTACAATGAGCAGTTCTTC	CASSQGLESVSYNEQFF
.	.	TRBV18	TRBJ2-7	TGTGCCAGCTCATTAGATAGGACAAGGGGCGAGCAGTACTTC	CASSLDRTRGEQYF
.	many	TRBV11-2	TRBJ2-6	TGTGCCAGCAGCCTCCCAGCGGCTGGGGCCAACGTCCTGACTTTC	CASSLPAAGANVLTF
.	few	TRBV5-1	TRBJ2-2	TGCGCCAGCAGCTTGGCCATCGGGGGCAGCGGGGAGCTGTTTTTT	CASSLAIGGSGELFF
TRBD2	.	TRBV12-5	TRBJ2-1	TGTGCTAGTGGTTTAGATAGCGGGTTATATGTGGAGCAGTTCTTC	CASGLDSGLYVEQFF
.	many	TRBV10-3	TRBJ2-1	TGTGCCACCCTTCGGCAGGGTAACAATGAGCAGTTCTTC	CATLRQGNNEQFF
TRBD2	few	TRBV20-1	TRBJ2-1	TGCAGTGCTAGAGATCTGGGACTAGCGTACAATGAGCAGTTCTTC	CSARDLGLAYNEQFF
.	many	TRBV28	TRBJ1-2	TGTGCCAGCAGTAAGACAGCGGGGTATGGCTACACCTTC	CASSKTAGYGYTF